The T cell receptor beta chain under discussion was sequenced for a study of identical twins. Study findings and constraints: High-abundance cord blood beta clonotypes had fewer insertions; memory repertoires showed none. Invariant T cells like MAIT and iNKT could partly confound the zero-insertion analyses.

This CDR3 has 15 residues. Germline V gene data show CDR1 as DFQATT and CDR2 as SNEGSKA (reference sequence). V shed 6 bases and J 4 bases; nucleotides not matched to a gene: 9. This clonotype was detected a few times. No antigen is known for it. cDNA carried unique molecular identifiers, and a universal primer site was added by template switching. TCRdb independently ran MiXCR on the 5' RACE reads; one entry per CDR3 protein. The sample lists about 220,000 distinct CDR3 sequences, roughly 7.1% occurring once. The same sample was also studied in work on T cells expressing NK-cell markers. That work adds: Whether expanded NKG2C+ T cell clones were HCMV specific stayed uncertain.

Specimen: CD8+ T cells sorted from blood. The clonotype was recovered from a young woman in good health. The chain links TRBV20-1 to TRBJ1-6; TRBD1 aligns across 7 bases. This chain's CDR3 is CSATARDSYNSPLHF. CDR3 nucleotide sequence: TGCAGTGCAACAGCACGGGACAGTTATAATTCACCCCTCCACTTT.